These 14 T cell receptor beta chains came from one sample sequenced in a study of blood T cell repertoires in COVID-19. The repertoire was sequenced with immunoSEQ multiplex PCR; TCRdb's copy has only in-frame clones and lacks some. The sample has 250,000 or so clones; around 86% are singletons. Sequencing used peripheral blood. The receptors here all came from a man older than 75 with acute or convalescent COVID-19.

The V gene is TRBV28, the J gene TRBJ2-1, with a possible D match to TRBD1 (6 bases). V was clipped by 4 bases and J by 5 bases, with 12 bases between them. Germline assignment: CDR1 MDHEN and CDR2 SYDVKM. The CDR3 is 14 amino acids. CDR3 sequence reads: CASSSTPGDNEQFF. The CDR3 region has the DNA TGTGCCAGCAGTTCCACCCCAGGGGACAATGAGCAGTTCTTC.

The V and J genes are TRBV3-1 (or the pseudogene TRBV3-2) and TRBJ1-1; the D gene is possibly TRBD1 (5 bases). V lost 4 bases and J 1 base, leaving 13 bases between the germline ends. This CDR3 spans 15 amino acids. Germline V lookup: CDR1 LGHDT, CDR2 YNNKEL (reference sequence). CDR3 bases: TGTGCCAGCAGCCCCTGGGGCGTGACGAACACTGAAGCTTTCTTT. This translates into CASSPWGVTNTEAFF.

CDR3 bases: TGCAGCGTCGGGAGGGGGCGGACGCAGTATTTT. Its translation is CSVGRGRTQYF. The V gene is TRBV29-1, the J gene TRBJ2-3; tentative D call: TRBD2 (8 bases). The germline V and J ends were trimmed by 6 bases and 9 bases, with 13 bases remaining between them. The CDR3 is made up of 11 amino acids. Germline lookup yields CDR1 SQVTM and CDR2 ANQGSEA.

This clone appeared once. The rearrangement joins TRBV19 to TRBJ2-5, with D perhaps matching TRBD1 (6 bases). Germline V lookup: CDR1 LNHDA, CDR2 SQIVND (reference sequence). V was shortened by 3 bases and J by 2 bases, with 13 bases between the two germline ends. This CDR3 is built from 15 residues. The CDR3 region is CASSIVGAGQETQYF. DNA of the CDR3: TGTGCCAGTAGTATTGTGGGGGCTGGGCAAGAGACCCAGTACTTC.

This clone was counted between two and nine times. The V call is TRBV9, the J call TRBJ2-7; TRBD2 might be the D (5 bases). The CDR3 is 15 amino acids. Between the trimmed V and J ends, which lost 0 bases and 2 bases, there was a span of 12 bases. Germline V gene data show CDR1 as SGDLS and CDR2 as YYNGEE. CDR3 residues: CASSVAGGLAYEQYF. CDR3 sequence (DNA): TGTGCCAGCAGCGTAGCTGGCGGGTTGGCCTACGAGCAGTACTTC.

This clone was picked up a small number of times. The chain uses TRBV19 and TRBJ2-2; 15 bases are a match to TRBD2. Germline V gene sequence: CDR1 LNHDA, CDR2 SQIVND (reference sequence). There are 18 residues in the CDR3. The V and J ends lost 7 bases and 4 bases, in that order; junction bases with no gene match: 10. Written as DNA, the CDR3 is TGTGCCAGTAATCGGGGACTAGCGGGAGGCGGTGCCACCGGGGAGCTGTTTTTT. This sequence encodes CASNRGLAGGGATGELFF.

CDR3 residues: CASSSPGQIYGYTF. The CDR3 DNA sequence: TGTGCCAGCAGCTCCCCGGGACAGATCTATGGCTACACCTTC. The V and J genes are TRBV7-8 and TRBJ1-2, with 7 bases that match TRBD1. V lost 4 bases, J lost 4 bases, and 6 bases stayed unmatched. There are 14 residues in the CDR3. Germline V gene sequence: CDR1 SGHVS, CDR2 FQNEAQ.

This chain joins TRBV6-2 or TRBV6-3 and TRBJ2-7, with D perhaps TRBD1 (6 bases). Germline CDR1 reads MNHEY; CDR2 reads SVGEGT. Trimming took off 5 bases at V and 3 bases at J, with 11 bases between the two ends. The CDR3 has 13 residues. The CDR3 bases are TGTGCCAGCAGTCCGGGACACCTCTACGAGCAGTACTTC. Protein sequence: CASSPGHLYEQYF.

This chain uses TRBV11-3 with TRBJ2-2; 8 bases line up with TRBD2. The junction had 3 bases not matched to a gene; V was cut back by 0 bases and J by 3 bases. Germline V gene sequence: CDR1 SGHNT, CDR2 YENEEA. There are 16 residues in the CDR3. The chain's CDR3 is CASSLDSGIDTGELFF. The DNA for the CDR3 is TGTGCCAGCAGCTTAGATAGCGGGATAGACACCGGGGAGCTGTTTTTT. The whole variable domain, filled in from reference TRBV11-3 and TRBJ2-2, reads EAGVVQSPRYKIIEKKQPVAFWCNPISGHNTLYWYLQNLGQGPELLIRYENEEAVDDSQLPKDRFSAERLKGVDSTLKIQPAELGDSAVYLCASSLDSGIDTGELFFGEGSRLTVL.

The J gene is TRBJ1-1, the V gene TRBV19; tentative D call: TRBD1 (6 bases). CDR1 and CDR2 from the germline V gene are LNHDA and SQIVND (reference sequence). The CDR3 consists of 16 residues. The V and J ends lost 5 bases and 4 bases respectively, with 20 bases between them. CDR3 bases: TGTGCCAGTAGTCCCTCAACCTTGACAGGCTCCACTGAAGCTTTCTTT. This encodes CASSPSTLTGSTEAFF.

The rearrangement joins TRBV19 to TRBJ1-5, with D tentatively TRBD1 (6 bases). The ends were cut back, 3 bases at V and 3 bases at J, with 9 bases in the middle. This CDR3 spans 14 amino acids. Germline-derived CDR1 and CDR2 are LNHDA and SQIVND (reference sequence). This chain's CDR3 is CASSIRDNNQPQHF. The CDR3 DNA is TGTGCCAGTAGTATTAGGGACAACAATCAGCCCCAGCATTTT.

This clone was observed a single time. Other DNA variants within this sample encode the same CDR3. The chain combines TRBV15 with TRBJ1-5, with TRBD1 as a possible D gene (6 bases). The length of the CDR3 is 14 residues. Trimming removed 0 bases from V and 6 bases from J, with 9 bases in between. Germline assignment: CDR1 LNHNV and CDR2 YYDKDF (reference sequence). This CDR3 reads CATSRDRGSQPQHF. The DNA for the CDR3 is TGTGCCACCAGCAGAGATAGGGGGAGTCAGCCCCAGCATTTT.

The table lists this clone with a few counts. This chain connects TRBV29-1 to TRBJ2-7; a possible D gene is TRBD2 (6 bases). The germline gives CDR1 SQVTM, CDR2 ANQGSEA. V was pared by 6 bases and J by 3 bases, with 12 bases between. This CDR3 has 12 amino acids. CDR3 residues: CSVAPGSYEQYF. CDR3 DNA: TGCAGCGTGGCTCCCGGGAGCTACGAGCAGTACTTC.

The chain carries TRBV28 and TRBJ2-1; the match to TRBD2 covers 11 bases. Trimming removed 4 bases from V and 1 base from J; junction bases left unmatched: 3. This CDR3 is 16 amino acids long. Per the germline V gene, CDR1 is MDHEN and CDR2 is SYDVKM. CDR3 amino acids: CASSSSGGWSYNEQFF. The CDR3 nucleotides are TGTGCCAGCAGTTCTAGCGGGGGGTGGTCCTACAATGAGCAGTTCTTC.